The 19 T cell receptor beta chains below were found in one sample sequenced in a study of cytomegalovirus exposure and HLA in healthy donors (dated by TCRdb to 2015 to 2018). The method behind the library was the immunoSEQ multiplex PCR assay. The multiplex PCR relied on a mix of 60 forward primers for TCR Vbeta segments and 13 reverse primers for TCR Jbeta segments. In its TCRdb copy, this immuneACCESS table keeps in-frame sequences only and misses some clones. Where compared with another copy, unresolved V genes explain less than half of these, and the others have no known cause. This sample comprises under 250,000 clones, approximately 80% of them detected only once. 3.5% to 4% of the sample is taken by the ten largest. The sample consisted of PBMCs. These receptors all come from a male donor in good health and CMV-seronegative.

This rearrangement joins TRBV5-1 to TRBJ2-5; TRBD1 aligns across 8 bases. The last part of the DNA fits TRBJ2-7 better; the J call may be wrong. Per germline, CDR1 SGHRS and CDR2 YFSETQ. The CDR3 sequence is 11 residues long. The CDR3 nucleotides are TGCGCCAGTGGACAGGGCGGCGAGCAGTACTTC. Translated: CASGQGGEQYF.

This chain connects TRBV4-1 to TRBJ2-5, with TRBD2 matching over 9 bases. Germline V gene sequence: CDR1 MGHRA, CDR2 YSYEKL. V trimming: 2 bases; J trimming: 4 bases; junction bases outside the gene matches: 14. CDR3 length: 18 amino acids. CDR3 loop: CASSQFEGSGSYLETQYF. Here the CDR3 DNA reads TGCGCCAGCAGCCAATTTGAAGGTAGCGGGAGCTATTTAGAGACCCAGTACTTC.

This chain links TRBV7-2 with TRBJ1-4; TRBD1 is a possible D gene (5 bases). This CDR3 has 17 amino acids. The V end lost 1 base, the J end lost 8 bases, and 20 bases lay between the germline ends. Germline V lookup: CDR1 SGHTA, CDR2 FQGNSA. The DNA for the CDR3 is TGTGCCAGCAGCTTAGGACGAACAGGTCATCGTTTGGAAAAACTGTTTTTT. Translating gives CASSLGRTGHRLEKLFF.

This clone came up once. The V gene is TRBV29-1, the J gene TRBJ2-1, with 15 bases identical to TRBD2. The germline gives CDR1 SQVTM, CDR2 ANQGSEA. This CDR3 has 16 amino acids. After removal of 7 bases from V and 9 bases from J, the junction contained 13 bases not matched to a gene. This CDR3 reads CSAYEGLAGGGAEQFF. Here the CDR3 DNA reads TGCAGCGCCTACGAGGGACTAGCGGGAGGAGGTGCTGAGCAGTTCTTC.

The chain employs TRBV7-6 and TRBJ2-1, with 12 bases matching TRBD2. The junction had 10 bases not matched to a gene; V was cut back by 2 bases and J by 5 bases. The CDR3 contains 18 residues. The germline V gene has CDR1 SGHVS and CDR2 FNYEAQ. Here the CDR3 reads CASSLTLAGGPWDNEQFF. The CDR3 region has the DNA TGTGCCAGCAGCTTAACCCTAGCGGGAGGGCCGTGGGACAATGAGCAGTTCTTC.

This rearrangement joins TRBV5-6 to TRBJ1-5; D not resolved. V gave up 1 base and J gave up 4 bases, with 6 bases separating them. CDR1 SGHDT and CDR2 YYEEEE come from the germline V gene. The CDR3 spans 13 residues. The CDR3 coding sequence is TGTGCCAGCAGCTTGCGGTCAAATCAGCCCCAGCATTTT. It translates to CASSLRSNQPQHF.

The chain is built from TRBV30 and TRBJ1-5, with D uncertain. V shed 0 bases and J shed 2 bases, with 8 bases lying between them. The germline V gene has CDR1 GTSNPN and CDR2 SVGIG (reference sequence). CDR3 size: 14 residues. The CDR3 protein is CAWSVLGGNQPQHF. DNA for the CDR3: TGTGCCTGGAGTGTACTCGGGGGCAATCAGCCCCAGCATTTT. Drawing the rest from reference TRBV30 and TRBJ1-5, the complete variable domain is SQTIHQWPATLVQPVGSPLSLECTVEGTSNPNLYWYRQAAGRGLQLLFYSVGIGQISSEVPQNLSASRPQDRQFILSSKKLLLSDSGFYLCAWSVLGGNQPQHFGDGTRLSIL.

The chain has TRBV7-3 and TRBJ2-7; 9 nucleotides align to TRBD1. The CDR3 sequence is 15 residues long. Losses at the gene ends were 2 bases for V and 3 bases for J; bases not matched to a gene: 5. CDR1 and CDR2 (germline): SGHTA, FQGTGA. The CDR3 DNA reads as TGTGCCAGCAGCTTAGAAGGGACAGGGTACTACGAGCAGTACTTC. Residues: CASSLEGTGYYEQYF.

V usage is TRBV14 and J usage is TRBJ2-7; TRBD1 matches at 8 bases. Per germline, CDR1 SGHDN and CDR2 FVKESK. Germline trimming cut 8 bases from V and 3 bases from J; bases unmatched to any gene: 6. The CDR3 is made up of 13 amino acids. The CDR3 sequence is CASPGDRYYEQYF. CDR3 nucleotide sequence: TGTGCCAGCCCTGGGGACAGGTACTACGAGCAGTACTTC.

V gene TRBV7-2 combines with J gene TRBJ1-2, with 7 bases identical to TRBD1. The germline gives CDR1 SGHTA, CDR2 FQGNSA. J lost 4 bases, V lost 3 bases, and 5 bases had no gene match. The CDR3 is made up of 14 amino acids. The CDR3 region has the DNA TGTGCCAGCAGCTTGAGGGGGCACCCCTATGGCTACACCTTC. Translating gives CASSLRGHPYGYTF.

This chain links TRBV20-1 with TRBJ1-1, with D possibly matching TRBD1 (5 bases). Germline V gives CDR1 DFQATT, CDR2 SNEGSKA (reference sequence). V was pared by 5 bases and J by 9 bases, with 13 bases between. The CDR3 has 11 residues. CDR3 loop: CSAGLGAKAFF. CDR3 bases: TGCAGTGCTGGGCTAGGGGCTAAAGCTTTCTTT.

The chain combines TRBV9 with TRBJ2-7; possible D gene TRBD2, 5 bases. CDR1 is SGDLS, CDR2 YYNGEE, per germline. This CDR3 spans 15 amino acids. V dropped 0 bases and J dropped 1 base, with 11 bases sitting between them. CDR3 nucleotides: TGTGCCAGCAGCGTAGGTCCCGGGATATCCTACGAGCAGTACTTC. Translation: CASSVGPGISYEQYF.

This clone was picked up one time. The chain is built from TRBV5-1 and TRBJ1-6; TRBD1 might be the D (6 bases). The V gene's germline CDR1 is SGHRS and CDR2 YFSETQ. V was pared by 0 bases and J by 1 base, with 14 bases between. The CDR3 loop spans 18 amino acids. CDR3 amino acids: CASSLEGGAGSYNSPLHF. CDR3 bases: TGCGCCAGCAGCTTGGAGGGGGGGGCCGGTTCCTATAATTCACCCCTCCACTTT.

The chain has TRBV25-1 and TRBJ2-3; 13 nucleotides match TRBD2. There are 18 residues in the CDR3. Germline loops: CDR1 MGHDK, CDR2 SYGVNS. The V gene end was trimmed by 1 base and the J gene end by 1 base; junction bases not matched to a gene: 5. In DNA form, the CDR3 reads TGTGCCAGCAGTGAATGGACTAGCGGGAGTAGGGGCACAGATACGCAGTATTTT. This sequence encodes CASSEWTSGSRGTDTQYF.

This clone appeared once. The chain links TRBV2 to TRBJ2-5; TRBD1 matches at 7 bases. The closer fit of TRBJ2-7 to the DNA end suggests the J call may be wrong. Per germline, CDR1 SNHLY and CDR2 FYNNEI. CDR3 length equals 17 residues. The CDR3 sequence is CASSEAGPGGIVYEQYF. The CDR3 DNA is TGTGCCAGCAGTGAAGCAGGCCCAGGGGGAATCGTCTACGAGCAGTACTTC.

The V call is TRBV28, the J call TRBJ1-2; 9 bases agree with TRBD1. Losses at the gene ends were 3 bases for V and 8 bases for J; bases not matched to a gene: 10. Germline lookup yields CDR1 MDHEN and CDR2 SYDVKM. CDR3 length equals 15 residues. CDR3 in amino acids: CASSLYPGQGDGYTF. In nucleotides, the CDR3 is TGTGCCAGCAGTTTGTACCCGGGACAGGGAGACGGCTACACCTTC.

The chain employs TRBV28 and TRBJ1-3, with a tentative D call TRBD1 (5 bases). Germline CDR1 MDHEN, CDR2 SYDVKM. V dropped 4 bases and J dropped 6 bases, with 7 bases sitting between them. CDR3 size: 12 residues. DNA for the CDR3: TGTGCCAGCAGTTCAGGGTTAAACACCATATATTTT. This translates into CASSSGLNTIYF.

The chain is built from TRBV5-1 and TRBJ2-7, with 7 bases matching TRBD2. Germline V gene sequence: CDR1 SGHRS, CDR2 YFSETQ. With V trimmed by 4 bases and J by 2 bases, 9 bases remained unmatched. There are 15 residues in the CDR3. The CDR3 bases are TGCGCCAGCAGCCCGGAGGGACTACGTACCTACGAGCAGTACTTC. Protein sequence: CASSPEGLRTYEQYF.

The rearrangement uses TRBV19 and TRBJ1-5; TRBD1 might be the D (6 bases). Trimming removed 6 bases at V and 3 bases at J, with 12 bases between. The CDR3 runs 14 residues. Per germline, CDR1 LNHDA and CDR2 SQIVND (reference sequence). The CDR3 nucleotides read TGTGCCAGTAGCCTCCAGGGGTCCAATCAGCCCCAGCATTTT. As protein: CASSLQGSNQPQHF.